This T cell receptor (beta chain) appears in the sequencing data of a study of a mutant IDH1 vaccine in newly diagnosed glioma. Study at large: Previous treatment comprised radiotherapy, temozolomide, or both, mostly both.

The protocol was immunoSEQ multiplex PCR, while the TCRdb copy is restricted to in-frame clones and leaves out a portion. This sample has roughly 74,000 clones, with more than 80% found just once. V gave up 1 base and J gave up 3 bases, with 10 bases separating them. There are 15 residues in the CDR3. Germline V gene data show CDR1 as LNHNV and CDR2 as YYDKDF (reference sequence). As regards this clone: Its antigen is not identified.

Documented time point: week 23, last vaccination. Vaccinated patients received 300 ug of mutant IDH1 20-mer peptide per dose, with topical imiquimod. Sequenced here: PBMCs, sampled from a glioma patient whose treatment included an IDH1 peptide vaccine. The chain uses TRBV15 and TRBJ1-5, with D uncertain. This sequence was found in a woman aged 45-59 years with glioma. Written as DNA, the CDR3 is TGTGCCACCAGCAGAGTACTGGCAGACAATCAGCCCCAGCATTTT. Its protein product is CATSRVLADNQPQHF.